This TCR beta chain was obtained from a study of STAT5B mutations in CD4+ large granular lymphocyte leukemia. The CDR3 has 13 residues. The V end lost 6 bases, the J end lost 8 bases, and 16 bases lay between the germline ends. Germline loops: CDR1 MNHEY, CDR2 SMNVEV (reference sequence). As to this clone: Its antigen is as yet unknown.

As handled by the study authors: A productive frequency of 2.59 x 10-5 was the lowest detectable. Measured with immunoSEQ multiplex PCR; TCRdb has only the in-frame clones, and not every one. V and J calls and clone size are as listed in that table; D and trimming were resolved from the DNA. The sample contains some 30,000 clones, 68% of which appear only once. Whole-study results and caveats: Higher CD4+ than CD8+ T-LGLL clonality might reflect small sample size. Compared with healthy controls (2/35), patient top clones favored TRBV06 (8/27).

The TCR sequence derives from a human donor in good health. The sequencing input was CD4+ T cells from blood buffy coats. This chain joins TRBV27 and TRBJ1-2, with D tentatively TRBD1 (6 bases). This chain's CDR3 is CASRRAGAYGYTF. The CDR3 region has the DNA TGTGCCAGCAGGCGGGCAGGGGCGTACGGCTACACCTTC.